This passage covers 5 T cell receptor beta chains from one sample sequenced in a study of regulatory and conventional T cells in RAG deficiency. The data were produced by immunoSEQ multiplex PCR, yet TCRdb's version contains in-frame clones alone and is incomplete. The sample holds about 29,000 clones, 90% to 95% seen once. Genomic DNA came from blood conventional CD4+ T cells gated CD25-low CD127-high. These records were also assigned to another study, of regulatory T cells. From that study: The primer mix had 52 TRBV and 13 TRBJ primers.

The specimen sequenced was CD25- CD4+ T cells sorted from blood. Receptor source: a human donor in good health.

The chain links TRBV2 to TRBJ2-5; the D gene is possibly TRBD1 (6 bases). The CDR3 has 14 residues. V lost 1 base to trimming and J lost 1 base, with 7 bases between them. Germline values: CDR1 SNHLY, CDR2 FYNNEI. CDR3 region: CASSEVDSQETQYF. The CDR3, as DNA: TGTGCCAGCAGTGAAGTGGACAGCCAAGAGACCCAGTACTTC.

The rearrangement links TRBV2 to TRBJ1-3, with TRBD1 matching over 10 bases. This CDR3 contains 18 residues. From germline, CDR1 is SNHLY and CDR2 FYNNEI. V dropped 8 bases and J dropped 0; count of bases not matched to a gene: 13. The CDR3 is CASLPGQGRTDSGNTIYF. The CDR3 DNA reads TGTGCCAGCCTCCCGGGACAGGGGCGCACCGACTCTGGAAACACCATATATTTT.

This clone was observed a single time. The chain links TRBV5-3 to TRBJ2-7; 10 positions match TRBD1. TRBV5-3 falls under the ORF class, with uncertain function. The CDR3 extends over 19 amino acids. Trimming at V came to 5 bases and at J to 0 bases, leaving 17 bases not matched to a gene. This CDR3 reads CARRTPGTGDPLSSYEQYF. The CDR3 nucleotides are TGTGCCAGAAGGACCCCGGGGACAGGGGACCCCCTGAGCTCCTACGAGCAGTACTTC.

This chain links TRBV7-9 with TRBJ2-2; tentative D call: TRBD1 (6 bases). The CDR3 loop spans 17 amino acids. CDR1 is SEHNR and CDR2 is FQNEAQ in the germline V gene (reference sequence). The V end lost 1 base, the J end lost 4 bases, and 16 bases lay between the germline ends. Written as DNA, the CDR3 is TGTGCCAGCAGCTTAGGAGGGCAGGGGAGAGGCACCGGGGAGCTGTTTTTT. Translation gives CASSLGGQGRGTGELFF.

This rearrangement joins TRBV7-3 to TRBJ1-2; a weak D match, TRBD1 (6 bases). Germline CDR1 and CDR2: SGHTA and FQGTGA. CDR3 size: 12 residues. V lost 5 bases to trimming and J lost 8 bases, with 12 bases between them. CDR3 coding DNA: TGTGCCAGCAGCCGAGGGACAAGGGGCTACACCTTC. Translating gives CASSRGTRGYTF. Full variable domain (missing parts from reference TRBV7-3 and TRBJ1-2): GAGVSQTPSNKVTEKGKYVELRCDPISGHTALYWYRQSLGQGPEFLIYFQGTGAADDSGLPNDRFFAVRPEGSVSTLKIQRTERGDSAVYLCASSRGTRGYTFGSGTRLTVV.